This T cell receptor beta chain was profiled in a study of OX40 agonist ivuxolimab in advanced cancers. Regarding the study as a whole: Expanded clones were, on average, more numerous among CD8+ T cells than CD4+.

Profiled with immunoSEQ multiplex PCR; TCRdb holds only in-frame clones, not every one. The repertoire holds around 66,000 clones, with roughly 80% as singletons. As regards this clone: The antigen is undetermined.

V was trimmed by 2 bases and J by 3 bases, leaving 11 bases between them. The CDR3 sequence is 15 residues long. Germline CDR1 and CDR2: KGHSH and LQKENI. The V gene is TRBV18, the J gene TRBJ2-1; D tentatively fits TRBD1 or TRBD2 (6 bases each). The clonotype comes from an adult with an advanced solid tumor such as melanoma, head and neck, liver or kidney cancer. The specimen was CD4+ or CD8+ T cells sorted from blood, collected in a trial of the OX40 agonist ivuxolimab. As DNA, the CDR3 is TGTGCCAGCTCACCAAGGAGGGGGAGCTACAATGAGCAGTTCTTC. It encodes CASSPRRGSYNEQFF.